A selection of T cell receptor beta chains follows, all from one sample in a study of cytomegalovirus exposure and HLA in healthy donors. Assay: immunoSEQ multiplex PCR; the TCRdb copy retains only in-frame clones and omits some. The sample yields over 110,000 clones, 85% to 90% seen once. The sequenced sample was PBMCs. Source of these receptors: a man younger than 30 in good health and CMV-seropositive. CDR3s include the opening cysteine and the closing phenylalanine or tryptophan. A D gene is named only where the DNA matches it firmly. Expanded clones are given a class, and other clones once, few, many or no size at all.

D gene: NA; J gene: TRBJ2-7; clone size: NA; V gene: TRBV9; CDR3 DNA: TGTGCCAGCAGCGTAGACAGGGAGTACTTC; CDR3 protein: CASSVDREYF
D gene: TRBD1; J gene: TRBJ2-7; clone size: few; V gene: TRBV5-8; CDR3 DNA: TGTGCCAGCAGCTTGGCCGGGACAGGGGACTACGAGCAGTACTTC; CDR3 protein: CASSLAGTGDYEQYF
D gene: TRBD2; J gene: TRBJ2-1; clone size: NA; V gene: TRBV11-2; CDR3 DNA: TGTGCCAGCAGCACGGGGACTAGCGGATACAATGAGCAGTTCTTC; CDR3 protein: CASSTGTSGYNEQFF
D gene: TRBD2; J gene: TRBJ2-1; clone size: NA; V gene: TRBV19; CDR3 DNA: TGTGCCAGTAGTAAGGCGGGGGGGAATGAGCAGTTCTTC; CDR3 protein: CASSKAGGNEQFF
D gene: TRBD1; J gene: TRBJ2-7; clone size: few; V gene: TRBV6-1; CDR3 DNA: TGTGCCAGCTCGTGGGACAGCACTCCCAACGAGCAGTACTTC; CDR3 protein: CASSWDSTPNEQYF
D gene: TRBD1; J gene: TRBJ2-3; clone size: few; V gene: TRBV6-4; CDR3 DNA: TGTGCCAGCAGTCAGGGGGAAACAGATACGCAGTATTTT; CDR3 protein: CASSQGETDTQYF
D gene: NA; J gene: TRBJ2-1; clone size: NA; V gene: TRBV30; CDR3 DNA: TGTGCCGGCGGAGTGGTATCCTACAATGAGCAGTTCTTC; CDR3 protein: CAGGVVSYNEQFF
D gene: NA; J gene: TRBJ2-5; clone size: NA; V gene: TRBV6-6; CDR3 DNA: TGTGCCAGCAGTTACTCGCGGCTTCAAGAGACCCAGTACTTC; CDR3 protein: CASSYSRLQETQYF
D gene: TRBD1; J gene: TRBJ2-7; clone size: NA; V gene: TRBV27; CDR3 DNA: TGTGCCAGCAGTTTATATGGCCGAGCGGACAGGGCCCACGAGCAGTACTTC; CDR3 protein: CASSLYGRADRAHEQYF
D gene: TRBD2; J gene: TRBJ2-7; clone size: NA; V gene: TRBV7-8; CDR3 DNA: TGTGCCAGCAGCTCAATTACTAGCGGGAGCTCCTACGAGCAGTACTTC; CDR3 protein: CASSSITSGSSYEQYF
D gene: TRBD1; J gene: TRBJ2-7; clone size: NA; V gene: TRBV7-6; CDR3 DNA: TGTGCCAGCAGCGGAGTCCCGGGACAGGGATCTCCCTCCTACGAGCAGTACTTC; CDR3 protein: CASSGVPGQGSPSYEQYF
D gene: NA; J gene: TRBJ2-3; clone size: NA; V gene: TRBV5-8; CDR3 DNA: TGTGCCAGCAGCTCCGACAGGCCTAGCACAGATACGCAGTATTTT; CDR3 protein: CASSSDRPSTDTQYF
D gene: NA; J gene: TRBJ2-2; clone size: NA; V gene: TRBV7-6; CDR3 DNA: TGTGCCAGCAGCTTAAAACAGGGTGATAACACCGGGGAGCTGTTTTTT; CDR3 protein: CASSLKQGDNTGELFF